The clone carrying this T cell receptor (beta chain) was detected once. The data originate from a study of sequential checkpoint blockade in melanoma. The V gene's germline CDR1 is SGHRS and CDR2 YFSETQ. This CDR3 comprises 16 residues. V was pared by 4 bases and J by 5 bases, with 8 bases of the junction left unmatched. Treatment described: randomized to nivolumab then ipilimumab (arm A) or the reverse (arm B). None of the patients previously received DNA-damaging chemotherapy. From thawed PBMCs, live CD3+CD8+ cells negative for CD19 and CD56 were sorted. Method: immunoSEQ multiplex PCR; TCRdb's copy keeps in-frame clones and lacks some. This sample has some 9,300 clones, with roughly 73% found just once.

The chain employs TRBV5-1 and TRBJ2-2; TRBD1 matches 10 bases. The TCR sequence derives from a human donor with melanoma. Here the sequenced sample was CD8+ T cells sorted from blood (inferred from file names), taken from a patient given nivolumab and ipilimumab in sequence. The CDR3 spells CASSLPGQGRTGELFF. Here the CDR3 DNA reads TGCGCCAGCAGCCTCCCGGGACAGGGGAGGACCGGGGAGCTGTTTTTT.